Below are 21 T cell receptor beta chains sequenced from a single sample in a study of T-cell reconstitution after alpha-beta-depleted transplantation in children. A TCRbeta library incorporating unique molecular identifiers was prepared. TCRdb re-derived calls from the PCR reads in MiXCR, one entry per CDR3 protein. The table shows some 590,000 distinct CDR3 sequences, with approximately 10% occurring only once. The sequencing used PBMCs from the stem cell graft donor, collected from the stem cell graft. The receptors stem from a human donor who donated a stem cell graft to a child with acute myeloid leukemia.

V and J are TRBV4-3 and TRBJ2-2; no clear D. Germline V CDR1 and CDR2: LGHNA, YSLEER. The CDR3 covers 14 residues. V gave up 0 bases and J gave up 1 base, with 3 bases separating them. The CDR3 DNA is TGCGCCAGCAGCCAAGACGAGAACACCGGGGAGCTGTTTTTT. Its translation: CASSQDENTGELFF.

This chain connects TRBV6-2 or TRBV6-3 to TRBJ2-1; tentative D call: TRBD2 (6 bases). Trimming took 0 bases from V and 6 from J, leaving 12 bases between them. The CDR3 contains 15 residues. Germline CDR1 reads MNHEY; CDR2 reads SVGEGT. The CDR3 DNA sequence: TGTGCCAGCAGTTACTCCATGGCGGGATTCAATGAGCAGTTCTTC. Translation: CASSYSMAGFNEQFF.

J is TRBJ2-1 and V is TRBV29-1; TRBD2 agrees at 7 bases. The CDR3 is made up of 14 amino acids. Looked up from germline, CDR1 is SQVTM and CDR2 is ANQGSEA. V dropped 6 bases and J dropped 6; count of bases not matched to a gene: 11. CDR3 sequence (DNA): TGCAGCGTGACTGGGGTGGCTAGCGGCAATGAGCAGTTCTTC. Amino acid sequence: CSVTGVASGNEQFF.

The chain combines TRBV6-5 with TRBJ1-6; D possibly corresponds to TRBD1 (5 bases). CDR1 is MNHEY and CDR2 is SVGAGI in the germline V gene. V was cut by 4 bases and J by 10 bases, with 14 bases left in between. The CDR3 spans 14 residues. The CDR3 region has the DNA TGTGCCAGCAGTTTCAGACAGCGGCCCTCACCCCTCCACTTT. Protein product: CASSFRQRPSPLHF.

This clonotype was seen more than once but under ten times. V is TRBV28 and J is TRBJ2-2; D is uncertain. The CDR3 is made up of 13 amino acids. The V gene lost 3 bases and the J gene lost 10 bases, with 12 bases spanning the gap. Germline CDR1 and CDR2: MDHEN and SYDVKM. This CDR3 reads CASSLIAAQELFF. The CDR3 DNA sequence: TGTGCCAGCAGTTTGATAGCCGCTCAGGAGCTGTTTTTT. Looking up the rest from reference TRBV28 and TRBJ2-2 gives the full variable domain: DVKVTQSSRYLVKRTGEKVFLECVQDMDHENMFWYRQDPGLGLRLIYFSYDVKMKEKGDIPEGYSVSREKKERFSLILESASTNQTSMYLCASSLIAAQELFFGEGSRLTVL.

This clonotype has just a few counts. The V gene is TRBV30, the J gene TRBJ2-2; D ambiguous. This CDR3 comprises 14 residues. CDR1 and CDR2 (germline): GTSNPN, SVGIG (reference sequence). V dropped 1 base and J dropped 4 bases, with 10 bases sitting between them. CDR3 sequence reads: CAWSALRTTGELFF. As DNA, the CDR3 is TGTGCCTGGAGTGCATTACGGACCACCGGGGAGCTGTTTTTT.

This clonotype was seen a handful of times. CDR3 amino acids: CASSLQGFNQPQHF. CDR3 DNA sequence: TGTGCCAGCAGTTTACAGGGTTTCAATCAGCCCCAGCATTTT. J is TRBJ1-5 and V is TRBV27; tentative D call: TRBD1 (5 bases). Trimming left V 2 bases short and J 3 bases short, with 8 bases between. Per germline, CDR1 MNHEY and CDR2 SMNVEV (reference sequence). The CDR3 has 14 amino acids.

This clonotype has a handful of counts. The rearrangement joins TRBV20-1 to TRBJ2-3; D perhaps matches TRBD2 (5 bases). The CDR3 is 12 amino acids. The germline V and J ends were trimmed by 5 bases and 4 bases, with 10 bases remaining between them. The germline gives CDR1 DFQATT, CDR2 SNEGSKA (reference sequence). CDR3 residues: CSAARLSDTQYF. In DNA, the CDR3 is TGCAGTGCTGCTCGACTATCAGATACGCAGTATTTT.

The chain is built from TRBV20-1 and TRBJ1-3, with a possible D match to TRBD1 (5 bases). This CDR3 has 13 amino acids. CDR1 DFQATT and CDR2 SNEGSKA come from the germline V gene (reference sequence). This chain's CDR3 is CSVDGGGGNTIYF. The CDR3 DNA reads TGCAGCGTTGATGGGGGGGGAGGAAACACCATATATTTT.

The chain has TRBV2 and TRBJ2-1; perhaps TRBD2 as D (6 bases). The CDR3 runs to 13 residues. Germline V gives CDR1 SNHLY, CDR2 FYNNEI. V was cut by 6 bases and J by 9 bases, with 15 bases left in between. CDR3 amino acids: CASSAGPRAEQFF. CDR3 DNA sequence: TGTGCCAGCAGCGCGGGACCCCGCGCTGAGCAGTTCTTC.

This chain uses TRBV15 with TRBJ1-2; possible D gene TRBD1, 5 bases. The V and J ends lost 0 bases and 4 bases respectively, with 9 bases between them. The germline V gene encodes CDR1 LNHNV and CDR2 YYDKDF (reference sequence). The CDR3 has 14 residues. The CDR3 loop reads CATSRDPTVYGYTF. The CDR3 bases are TGTGCCACCAGCAGAGATCCGACAGTCTATGGCTACACCTTC. Full variable domain (remainder filled in from reference TRBV15 and TRBJ1-2): DAMVIQNPRYQVTQFGKPVTLSCSQTLNHNVMYWYQQKSSQAPKLLFHYYDKDFNNEADTPDNFQSRRPNTSFCFLDIRSPGLGDTAMYLCATSRDPTVYGYTFGSGTRLTVV.

This chain joins TRBV20-1 and TRBJ2-7; 8 bases map to TRBD1. CDR1 and CDR2 (germline): DFQATT, SNEGSKA (reference sequence). The CDR3 totals 15 residues. J was trimmed by 4 bases and V by 2 bases; bases with no gene match: 10. The CDR3 region is CSARKGTGLGYEQYF. For the CDR3, the DNA is TGCAGTGCTAGAAAGGGGACAGGATTAGGGTACGAGCAGTACTTC.

This clonotype has more than one count but fewer than ten. The chain combines TRBV28 with TRBJ2-2, with unresolved D. Trimming took off 8 bases at V and 7 bases at J, with 11 bases between the two ends. Germline V gene lookup returns CDR1 MDHEN and CDR2 SYDVKM. The CDR3 runs to 12 residues. CDR3: CASVGWGGELFF. The CDR3 DNA reads TGTGCCAGCGTAGGCTGGGGCGGGGAGCTGTTTTTT.

This clonotype was counted at least ten times. V usage is TRBV12-3 or TRBV12-4 and J usage is TRBJ2-3; possible D gene TRBD2, 6 bases. The CDR3 totals 16 residues. V was cut by 10 bases and J by 2 bases, with 22 bases left in between. Written as DNA, the CDR3 is TGTGCCACTTCCAAAACCCCTACGGGACTCACAGATACGCAGTATTTT. Translated, it gives CATSKTPTGLTDTQYF.

This clonotype was picked up a small number of times. The CDR3 sequence is CSVTPTWAGRETEAFF. The CDR3 coding sequence is TGCAGCGTTACCCCAACCTGGGCAGGGCGAGAAACTGAAGCTTTCTTT. This chain uses TRBV29-1 with TRBJ1-1; D is perhaps TRBD1 (5 bases). In germline, CDR1 is SQVTM, CDR2 ANQGSEA. With 5 bases removed from V and 5 bases from J, the gap between germline ends came to 24 bases. The CDR3 sequence is 16 residues long.

The sample holds many counts of this clonotype. The J gene is TRBJ2-7, the V gene TRBV6-5; 12 bases line up with TRBD2. CDR3 length equals 15 residues. After removal of 4 bases from V and 2 bases from J, the junction contained 3 bases not matched to a gene. Germline V CDR1 and CDR2: MNHEY, SVGAGI. The CDR3 DNA sequence: TGTGCCAGCAGTTTGACTAGCGGGAGTACCTACGAGCAGTACTTC. Protein: CASSLTSGSTYEQYF.

Only a few counts were recorded for this clonotype. This chain links TRBV27 with TRBJ2-6; weak D call: TRBD2 (6 bases). The CDR3 has 18 residues. Trimming cost V 2 bases and J 0 bases, with 14 bases left between them. In germline, CDR1 is MNHEY, CDR2 SMNVEV (reference sequence). CDR3 in DNA: TGTGCCAGCAGTTTAGTAGCGGACCTATACTCTGGGGCCAACGTCCTGACTTTC. Protein sequence: CASSLVADLYSGANVLTF.

At least ten counts were recorded for this clonotype. This chain joins TRBV20-1 and TRBJ2-3; 7 bases fit TRBD2. Germline V CDR1 and CDR2: DFQATT, SNEGSKA (reference sequence). The CDR3 contains 16 residues. With V trimmed by 6 bases and J by 2 bases, 14 bases remained unmatched. The CDR3 sequence is CSASFGGRRNTDTQYF. In nucleotides, the CDR3 is TGCAGTGCCTCGTTCGGGGGGAGGCGTAACACAGATACGCAGTATTTT.

This clonotype was observed at least ten times. V gene TRBV20-1 combines with J gene TRBJ2-1; tentative D call: TRBD2 (6 bases). The germline V and J ends were trimmed by 0 bases and 16 bases, with 16 bases remaining between them. The germline V gene has CDR1 DFQATT and CDR2 SNEGSKA (reference sequence). This CDR3 region has 12 residues. As DNA, the CDR3 is TGCAGTGCTAGAGATCGACTAGTTGGCGTCTTCTTC. It codes for CSARDRLVGVFF.

This chain's CDR3 is CASSLRTGMAHEQFF. The CDR3 bases are TGTGCCAGCAGCTTAAGGACAGGGATGGCGCATGAGCAGTTCTTC. The J gene is TRBJ2-1, the V gene TRBV7-9; the match to TRBD1 covers 8 bases. This CDR3 is 15 amino acids long. After removal of 2 bases from V and 8 bases from J, the junction contained 8 bases not matched to a gene. CDR1 SEHNR and CDR2 FQNEAQ come from the germline V gene (reference sequence).

The chain has TRBV23-1 and TRBJ2-7; TRBD2 agrees at 7 bases. TRBV23-1 is known as an ORF, though its function is uncertain. The CDR3 is 16 amino acids. V lost 0 bases to trimming and J lost 3 bases; unmatched junction nucleotides: 8. The CDR3 region is CASSQSRRENGYEQYF. The CDR3 DNA reads as TGCGCCAGCAGTCAATCTCGGCGGGAGAATGGCTACGAGCAGTACTTC.